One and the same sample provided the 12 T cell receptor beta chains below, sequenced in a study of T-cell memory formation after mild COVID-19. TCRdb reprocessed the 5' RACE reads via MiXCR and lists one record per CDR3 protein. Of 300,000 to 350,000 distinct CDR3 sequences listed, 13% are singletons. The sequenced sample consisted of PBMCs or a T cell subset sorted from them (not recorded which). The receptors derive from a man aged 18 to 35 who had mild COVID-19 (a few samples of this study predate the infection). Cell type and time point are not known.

The CDR3 region has the DNA TGTGCCACCTCCACCCGCCAGAACACTGAAGCTTTCTTT. Amino acids: CATSTRQNTEAFF. The chain combines TRBV7-9 with TRBJ1-1; D is ambiguous. V was clipped by 10 bases and J by 1 base, with 13 bases between them. Germline CDR1 SEHNR, CDR2 FQNEAQ (reference sequence). The CDR3 length is 13 residues. The full variable domain, with the rest looked up from reference TRBV7-9 and TRBJ1-1, is DTGVSQNPRHKITKRGQNVTFRCDPISEHNRLYWYRQTLGQGPEFLTYFQNEAQLEKSRLLSDRFSAERPKGSFSTLEIQRTEQGDSAMYLCATSTRQNTEAFFGQGTRLTVV.

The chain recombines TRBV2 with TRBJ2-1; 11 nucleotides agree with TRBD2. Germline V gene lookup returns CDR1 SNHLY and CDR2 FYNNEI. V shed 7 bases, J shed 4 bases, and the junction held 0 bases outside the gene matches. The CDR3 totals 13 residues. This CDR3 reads CASIAGGYNEQFF. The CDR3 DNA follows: TGTGCCAGCATAGCGGGGGGGTACAATGAGCAGTTCTTC.

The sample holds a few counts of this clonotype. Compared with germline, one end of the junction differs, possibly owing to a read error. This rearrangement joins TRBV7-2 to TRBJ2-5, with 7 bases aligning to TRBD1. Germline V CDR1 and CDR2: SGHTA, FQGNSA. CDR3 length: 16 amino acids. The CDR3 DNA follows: TGTGCCAGCAGTTTAGAACGACAGGGCTCCGGAGAGACCCAGTACTTC. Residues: CASSLERQGSGETQYF.

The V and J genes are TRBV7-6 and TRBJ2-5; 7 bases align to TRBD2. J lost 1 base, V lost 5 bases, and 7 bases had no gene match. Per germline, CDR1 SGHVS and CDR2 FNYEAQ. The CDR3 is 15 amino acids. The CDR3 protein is CASSPGGFTQETQYF. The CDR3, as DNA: TGTGCCAGCAGCCCGGGGGGATTCACCCAAGAGACCCAGTACTTC.

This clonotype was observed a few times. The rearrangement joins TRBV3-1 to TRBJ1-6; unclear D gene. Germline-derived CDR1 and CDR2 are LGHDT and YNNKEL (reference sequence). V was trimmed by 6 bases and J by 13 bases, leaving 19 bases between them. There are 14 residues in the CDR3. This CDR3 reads CASRRGTTGTPLHF. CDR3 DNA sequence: TGTGCCAGCAGACGGGGTACGACTGGCACTCCCCTCCACTTT.

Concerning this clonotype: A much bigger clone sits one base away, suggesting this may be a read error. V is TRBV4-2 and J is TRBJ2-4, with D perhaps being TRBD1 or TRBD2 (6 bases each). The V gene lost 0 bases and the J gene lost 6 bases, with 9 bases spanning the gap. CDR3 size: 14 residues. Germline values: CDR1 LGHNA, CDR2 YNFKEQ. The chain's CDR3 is CASSQEGGINIQYF. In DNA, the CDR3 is TGTGCCAGCAGCCAAGAAGGGGGGATAAACATTCAGTACTTC.

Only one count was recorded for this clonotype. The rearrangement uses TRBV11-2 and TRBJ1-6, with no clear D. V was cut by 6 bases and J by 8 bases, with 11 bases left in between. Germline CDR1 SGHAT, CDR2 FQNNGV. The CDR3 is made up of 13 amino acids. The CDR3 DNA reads TGTGCCAGCAGGGGCGGATATTATTCACCCCTCCACTTT. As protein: CASRGGYYSPLHF.

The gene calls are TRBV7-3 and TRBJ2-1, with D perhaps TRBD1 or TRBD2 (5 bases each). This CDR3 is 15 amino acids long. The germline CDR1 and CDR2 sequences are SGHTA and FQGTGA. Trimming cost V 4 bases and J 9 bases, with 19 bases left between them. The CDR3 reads CASSYQQGETIEQFF. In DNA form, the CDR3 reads TGTGCCAGCAGCTACCAGCAAGGGGAGACAATTGAGCAGTTCTTC.

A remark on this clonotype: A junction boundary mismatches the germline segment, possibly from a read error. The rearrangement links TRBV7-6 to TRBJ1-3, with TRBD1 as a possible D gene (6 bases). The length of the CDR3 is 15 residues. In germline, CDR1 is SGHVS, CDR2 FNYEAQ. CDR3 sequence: CAGSFHGQSGNTIYF. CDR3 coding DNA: TGTGCCGGCAGCTTCCACGGACAGTCTGGAAACACCATATATTTT.

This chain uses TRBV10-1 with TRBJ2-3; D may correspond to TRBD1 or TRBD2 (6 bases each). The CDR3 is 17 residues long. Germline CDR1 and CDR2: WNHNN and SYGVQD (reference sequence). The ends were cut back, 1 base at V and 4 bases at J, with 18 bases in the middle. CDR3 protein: CASSEWGARAGSDTQYF. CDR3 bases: TGCGCCAGCAGTGAGTGGGGGGCGAGAGCAGGGTCAGATACGCAGTATTTT.

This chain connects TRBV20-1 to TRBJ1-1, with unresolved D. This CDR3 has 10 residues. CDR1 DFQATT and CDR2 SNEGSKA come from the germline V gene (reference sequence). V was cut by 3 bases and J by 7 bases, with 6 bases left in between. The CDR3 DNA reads TGCAGTGCTAGCTACGTTGAAGCTTTCTTT. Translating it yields CSASYVEAFF.

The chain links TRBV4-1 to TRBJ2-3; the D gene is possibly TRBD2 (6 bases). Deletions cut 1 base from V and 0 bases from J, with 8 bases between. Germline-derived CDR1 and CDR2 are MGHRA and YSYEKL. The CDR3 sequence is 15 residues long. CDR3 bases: TGCGCCAGCAGCCAAGTTGCGGGAAGCACAGATACGCAGTATTTT. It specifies CASSQVAGSTDTQYF.